This entry lists 17 T cell receptor beta chains sequenced from one sample in a study of T cell changes during pregnancy in multiple sclerosis. The protocol was immunoSEQ multiplex PCR, while the TCRdb copy is restricted to in-frame clones and leaves out a portion. Of more than 60,000 clones listed, roughly nine tenths are singletons. Specimen: peripheral blood, collected before pregnancy. The receptors stem from a female donor with multiple sclerosis, enrolled in a pregnancy study.

V gene TRBV7-2 combines with J gene TRBJ1-2, with D possibly TRBD1 on 6 matching bases. The V gene's germline CDR1 is SGHTA and CDR2 FQGNSA. With 10 bases removed from V and 6 bases from J, the gap between germline ends came to 21 bases. The length of the CDR3 is 14 residues. DNA for the CDR3: TGTGCCACCAGGGGAGGGCGCGGGGGCGATGGCTACACCTTC. Its protein product is CATRGGRGGDGYTF.

The chain uses TRBV6-5 and TRBJ1-5; D is possibly TRBD1 (6 bases). Germline V gives CDR1 MNHEY, CDR2 SVGAGI. V was clipped by 6 bases and J by 2 bases, with 11 bases between them. This CDR3 is built from 14 residues. CDR3 sequence reads: CASRGGLGNQPQHF. The CDR3 nucleotides read TGTGCCAGCAGGGGGGGGCTGGGCAATCAGCCCCAGCATTTT.

The chain combines TRBV7-9 with TRBJ1-1; D might be TRBD1 (6 bases). V was clipped by 5 bases and J by 1 base, with 17 bases between them. The CDR3 runs 16 residues. Germline V gene lookup returns CDR1 SEHNR and CDR2 FQNEAQ (reference sequence). CDR3 in amino acids: CASSPQGRVGNTEAFF. CDR3 DNA: TGTGCCAGCAGCCCCCAGGGGAGGGTAGGGAACACTGAAGCTTTCTTT.

In DNA, the CDR3 is TGTGCCAGCAGCCGGACTAGCGGGGGTGGCGAGCAGTACTTC. Residues: CASSRTSGGGEQYF. The genes are TRBV13 and TRBJ2-7; 13 nucleotides match TRBD2. The ends lost 5 bases at V and 6 bases at J; junction bases unmatched: 4. The CDR3 has 14 residues. The V gene's germline CDR1 is PRHDT and CDR2 FYEKMQ (reference sequence).

The V and J genes are TRBV29-1 and TRBJ1-3; no definite D call. Trimming cost V 6 bases and J 0 bases, with 12 bases left between them. The germline CDR1 and CDR2 sequences are SQVTM and ANQGSEA. The CDR3 loop spans 14 amino acids. The CDR3 bases are TGCAGCGTGGAGGACGTCCGCTCTGGAAACACCATATATTTT. This encodes CSVEDVRSGNTIYF.

The gene calls are TRBV7-2 and TRBJ2-5, with 8 bases aligning to TRBD1. Per the germline V gene, CDR1 is SGHTA and CDR2 is FQGNSA. With 2 bases clipped from V and 4 bases from J, the junction kept 9 bases outside the gene matches. The CDR3 consists of 16 residues. CDR3 in DNA: TGTGCCAGCAGCTTATCCAGGGGGCGCCTCGTAGAGACCCAGTACTTC. Its translation is CASSLSRGRLVETQYF. Drawing the rest from reference TRBV7-2 and TRBJ2-5, the complete variable domain is GAGVSQSPSNKVTEKGKDVELRCDPISGHTALYWYRQSLGQGLEFLIYFQGNSAPDKSGLPSDRFSAERTGGSVSTLTIQRTQQEDSAVYLCASSLSRGRLVETQYFGPGTRLLVL.

The rearrangement joins TRBV27 to TRBJ2-1, with a tentative D call TRBD1 (7 bases). V was shortened by 6 bases and J by 6 bases, with 21 bases between the two germline ends. The CDR3 is 16 amino acids. Germline CDR1 and CDR2: MNHEY and SMNVEV (reference sequence). The CDR3: CASSGLRTGKGNEQFF. The CDR3 DNA reads as TGTGCCAGCAGCGGACTACGGACAGGTAAAGGCAATGAGCAGTTCTTC.

This chain joins TRBV27 and TRBJ2-7; 12 bases are shared with TRBD2. The CDR3 length is 15 residues. Germline values: CDR1 MNHEY, CDR2 SMNVEV (reference sequence). V shed 5 bases, J shed 3 bases, and the junction held 5 bases outside the gene matches. The CDR3 loop reads CASSPTTSGGYEQYF. DNA of the CDR3: TGTGCCAGCAGTCCTACGACTAGCGGGGGCTACGAGCAGTACTTC.

The rearrangement joins TRBV6-1 to TRBJ2-3; 7 bases are shared with TRBD2. The J segment lost 0 bases and the V segment lost 3 bases, leaving 9 bases of the junction unmatched. Germline CDR1 reads MNHNS; CDR2 reads SASEGT. The CDR3 has 17 amino acids. The DNA for the CDR3 is TGTGCCAGCAGTGATAGATGGGGACTACATAGCACAGATACGCAGTATTTT. Amino acid sequence: CASSDRWGLHSTDTQYF.

The rearrangement joins TRBV7-9 to TRBJ2-3, with a weak D call TRBD2 (7 bases). Germline V gives CDR1 SEHNR, CDR2 FQNEAQ (reference sequence). V was trimmed by 5 bases and J by 5 bases, leaving 20 bases between them. This CDR3 contains 16 residues. CDR3 amino acids: CASSPDEGGGRDTQYF. In DNA form, the CDR3 reads TGTGCCAGCAGCCCCGATGAAGGGGGGGGCCGAGATACGCAGTATTTT. Supplemented by reference TRBV7-9 and TRBJ2-3, the full variable domain reads DTGVSQNPRHKITKRGQNVTFRCDPISEHNRLYWYRQTLGQGPEFLTYFQNEAQLEKSRLLSDRFSAERPKGSFSTLEIQRTEQGDSAMYLCASSPDEGGGRDTQYFGPGTRLTVL.

This chain connects TRBV9 to TRBJ2-3; 8 nucleotides agree with TRBD2. Trimming at V came to 3 bases and at J to 3 bases, leaving 9 bases not matched to a gene. Germline assignment: CDR1 SGDLS and CDR2 YYNGEE. The CDR3 sequence is 16 residues long. CDR3 region: CASSASGTSSTDTQYF. CDR3 sequence (DNA): TGTGCCAGCAGCGCGTCCGGGACTAGTTCAACAGATACGCAGTATTTT.

CDR3 sequence reads: CASSLVGLADTQYF. The CDR3 bases are TGTGCCAGCAGCTTGGTGGGACTAGCGGATACGCAGTATTTT. The genes are TRBV5-6 and TRBJ2-3; 10 bases align to TRBD2. CDR1 SGHDT and CDR2 YYEEEE come from the germline V gene. The CDR3 sequence is 14 residues long. Trimming took 0 bases from V and 6 from J; bases not matched to a gene: 1.

The chain employs TRBV5-6 and TRBJ2-7; a possible D gene is TRBD1 (5 bases). CDR3 size: 16 residues. Germline assignment: CDR1 SGHDT and CDR2 YYEEEE. Trimming stripped 1 base from V and 0 bases from J, with 14 bases between. The DNA for the CDR3 is TGTGCCAGCAGCTTGTTGGTACAGGCAAGCTCCTACGAGCAGTACTTC. It codes for CASSLLVQASSYEQYF.

As for this clone: Germline and junction disagree at one end, which may indicate a read error. This specimen includes other DNA sequences encoding the same CDR3. V and J are TRBV2 and TRBJ1-1; D gene uncertain. Germline loops: CDR1 SNHLY, CDR2 FYNNEI. The CDR3 covers 14 residues. The CDR3 spells CASSARQASTEAFF. The DNA of the CDR3 is TGTGCCAGCAGTGCACGGCAGGCGAGCACTGAGGCTTTCTTT.

V usage is TRBV6-5 and J usage is TRBJ1-2; 7 positions agree with TRBD1. Germline values: CDR1 MNHEY, CDR2 SVGAGI. Unmatched junction bases numbered 11, after V lost 6 bases and J lost 4 bases. This CDR3 is 15 amino acids long. The CDR3 region is CASSADRTLGYGYTF. Here the CDR3 DNA reads TGTGCCAGCAGCGCGGACAGGACCCTAGGCTATGGCTACACCTTC.

The chain is built from TRBV19 and TRBJ1-3; TRBD1 aligns across 9 bases. This CDR3 has 14 residues. Germline assignment: CDR1 LNHDA and CDR2 SQIVND (reference sequence). V lost 3 bases to trimming and J lost 7 bases; unmatched junction nucleotides: 4. CDR3 amino acids: CASSMGQGSNTIYF. The CDR3 nucleotides read TGTGCCAGTAGTATGGGACAGGGCAGTAACACCATATATTTT.

The chain carries TRBV5-5 and TRBJ1-1; no firm D call. The CDR3 runs 13 residues. The ends were cut back, 3 bases at V and 4 bases at J, with 10 bases in the middle. The V gene's germline CDR1 is SGHKS and CDR2 YYEKEE (reference sequence). CDR3 amino acids: CASSSYGSTEAFF. In DNA, the CDR3 is TGTGCCAGCAGCTCTTACGGTAGCACTGAAGCTTTCTTT. Full variable domain (missing parts from reference TRBV5-5 and TRBJ1-1): DAGVTQSPTHLIKTRGQQVTLRCSPISGHKSVSWYQQVLGQGPQFIFQYYEKEERGRGNFPDRFSARQFPNYSSELNVNALLLGDSALYLCASSSYGSTEAFFGQGTRLTVV.